Listed here are 14 T cell receptor beta chains from one sample, sequenced in a study of CD8 T cells in Susac syndrome. Random hexamers were used to reverse transcribe about 0.5 to 1 ug of RNA. TCRdb redid the calling of the immunoSEQ multiplex PCR reads with MiXCR, one entry per CDR3 protein. This sample has more than 200,000 distinct CDR3 sequences, with about 94% found just once. Material for sequencing was CD4+ T cells from PBMCs. The receptors derive from a human donor with Susac syndrome.

The CDR3 spells CASSGTSGSYEQYF. The CDR3 DNA reads TGTGCCAGCAGTGGGACTAGCGGGTCCTACGAGCAGTACTTC. The chain is built from TRBV25-1 and TRBJ2-7; 11 bases are shared with TRBD2. CDR1 and CDR2 (germline): MGHDK, SYGVNS. The CDR3 consists of 14 residues. The trim removed 4 bases at V and 1 base at J, leaving 0 bases unmatched.

The genes are TRBV28 and TRBJ2-7, with a possible D match to TRBD1 (5 bases). CDR3 length equals 12 residues. Per germline, CDR1 MDHEN and CDR2 SYDVKM. Trimming pared 8 bases from V and 6 bases from J, leaving 14 bases between. The CDR3 nucleotides are TGTGCCAGCCGGACCCCAGGGCTCGAGCAGTACTTC. This codes for CASRTPGLEQYF.

Written as DNA, the CDR3 is TGTGCCAGCAGCTTGGAGGCGGACAACTATGGCTACACCTTC. It codes for CASSLEADNYGYTF. V usage is TRBV7-3 and J usage is TRBJ1-2; no reliable D call. CDR1 and CDR2 from the germline V gene are SGHTA and FQGTGA. This CDR3 is built from 14 residues. With 3 bases removed from V and 2 bases from J, the gap between germline ends came to 10 bases.

CDR3 sequence reads: CASSSGERARYEQYF. Written as DNA, the CDR3 is TGTGCCAGCAGTTCGGGTGAACGGGCTCGCTACGAGCAGTACTTC. This chain links TRBV28 with TRBJ2-7; no firm D call. The CDR3 sequence is 15 residues long. With 4 bases removed from V and 3 bases from J, the gap between germline ends came to 16 bases. Germline V lookup: CDR1 MDHEN, CDR2 SYDVKM.

DNA of the CDR3: TGTGCCAGCAGTTACCGAGGTGGCGGGGCCTATGGCTACACCTTC. Translating gives CASSYRGGGAYGYTF. The chain is built from TRBV6-5 and TRBJ1-2; D is perhaps TRBD1 (5 bases). The CDR3 is 15 residues long. Trimming pared 2 bases from V and 4 bases from J, leaving 14 bases between. CDR1 is MNHEY, CDR2 SVGAGI, per germline.

The chain employs TRBV2 and TRBJ2-7, with D unresolved. The CDR3 covers 16 residues. Germline V lookup: CDR1 SNHLY, CDR2 FYNNEI. The germline V and J ends were trimmed by 7 bases and 0 bases, with 19 bases remaining between them. This chain's CDR3 is CASMPLSTVSSYEQYF. The CDR3 DNA reads TGTGCCAGCATGCCCCTATCCACGGTCAGCTCCTACGAGCAGTACTTC.

The V call is TRBV12-3 or TRBV12-4, the J call TRBJ1-6, with a possible D match to TRBD1 (5 bases). CDR3 length: 15 residues. V was pared by 6 bases and J by 9 bases, with 18 bases between. CDR3 loop: CASRRGTPGGSPLHF. CDR3 nucleotide sequence: TGTGCCAGCAGGCGCGGGACTCCCGGGGGTTCACCCCTCCACTTT.

This chain connects TRBV30 to TRBJ1-2; D not certain. The V end lost 4 bases, the J end lost 0 bases, and 6 bases lay between the germline ends. Germline-derived CDR1 and CDR2 are GTSNPN and SVGIG (reference sequence). The CDR3 is made up of 12 amino acids. CDR3 nucleotides: TGTGCCTGGACAGGTACTAACTATGGCTACACCTTC. It translates to CAWTGTNYGYTF.

The V gene is TRBV29-1, the J gene TRBJ2-5; 8 bases line up with TRBD1. Trimming removed 4 bases from V and 4 bases from J; junction bases left unmatched: 8. Germline V CDR1 and CDR2: SQVTM, ANQGSEA. The CDR3 covers 14 residues. DNA for the CDR3: TGCAGCGTTGCTTCGACAGGGGTAGGAGAGACCCAGTACTTC. Amino acids: CSVASTGVGETQYF.

The chain joins TRBV20-1 to TRBJ2-7; 8 bases map to TRBD2. J was trimmed by 4 bases and V by 0 bases; bases with no gene match: 8. Germline V gene lookup returns CDR1 DFQATT and CDR2 SNEGSKA (reference sequence). This CDR3 is built from 15 residues. This chain's CDR3 is CSARDASGGTYEQYF. In nucleotides, the CDR3 is TGCAGTGCTAGAGATGCAAGCGGGGGCACGTACGAGCAGTACTTC.

The V call is TRBV11-3, the J call TRBJ2-5, with unresolved D. The CDR3 sequence is 11 residues long. Deletions cut 6 bases from V and 5 bases from J, with 7 bases between. From germline, CDR1 is SGHNT and CDR2 YENEEA. The CDR3 region is CASRKEETQYF. The CDR3, as DNA: TGTGCCAGCAGGAAAGAGGAGACCCAGTACTTC.

The V and J genes are TRBV19 and TRBJ1-6; the D is unclear. CDR3 size: 14 residues. Germline CDR1 LNHDA, CDR2 SQIVND (reference sequence). With 6 bases removed from V and 7 bases from J, the gap between germline ends came to 13 bases. CDR3 sequence: CASRLDIRNSPLHF. Written as DNA, the CDR3 is TGTGCCAGTAGACTGGATATACGCAATTCACCCCTCCACTTT.

The V gene is TRBV30, the J gene TRBJ1-2; 11 positions match TRBD1. Germline V gives CDR1 GTSNPN, CDR2 SVGIG (reference sequence). Unmatched junction bases numbered 6, after V lost 1 base and J lost 8 bases. The CDR3 is 14 residues long. The CDR3 DNA reads TGTGCCTGGAGTGCAGGACAGGGGGCGCAAGGCTACACCTTC. Protein product: CAWSAGQGAQGYTF.

This chain links TRBV30 with TRBJ1-2; 7 bases map to TRBD1. CDR1 and CDR2 (germline): GTSNPN, SVGIG (reference sequence). The V gene end was trimmed by 7 bases and the J gene end by 3 bases; junction bases not matched to a gene: 8. The CDR3 extends over 13 amino acids. CDR3: CALTRDRDYGYTF. The CDR3 nucleotides are TGTGCCTTGACCCGGGACAGAGACTATGGCTACACCTTC.